These 21 T cell receptor beta chains originate from one sample sequenced in a study of a mutant IDH1 vaccine in newly diagnosed glioma. Sequencing was performed with immunoSEQ multiplex PCR; in TCRdb, only in-frame clones are kept and a portion is missing. The table has 30,000 to 40,000 clones, roughly 90% seen once. No antigen is known for these receptors. Time point meaning: week 47, end of study. The content of each vaccine dose was 300 ug of mutant IDH1 20-mer peptide, and topical imiquimod accompanied it. Material: PBMCs, obtained from a glioma patient whose treatment included an IDH1 peptide vaccine. These receptors originate from a woman aged 40-49 years with glioma.

Turning to this clone: One end of the junction is discordant with germline, which a read error may explain. The V and J genes are TRBV7-9 and TRBJ1-4; D is uncertain. Germline CDR1 and CDR2: SEHNR and FQNEAQ (reference sequence). This CDR3 is 14 amino acids long. In DNA form, the CDR3 reads TGTGCCAGCACCAAGAGTGGTACTAACGAAAAACTGTTTTTT. As protein: CASTKSGTNEKLFF.

The genes are TRBV6-1 and TRBJ1-2, with a weak D call TRBD1 (6 bases). The CDR3 runs 14 residues. CDR1 MNHNS and CDR2 SASEGT come from the germline V gene. V lost 5 bases and J lost 4, with 14 bases in between. The DNA for the CDR3 is TGTGCCAGCAGTTTGCAGGGGTGGGGCTATGGCTACACCTTC. Its translation: CASSLQGWGYGYTF.

This chain uses TRBV2 with TRBJ1-6, with D maybe TRBD1 (5 bases). V lost 7 bases and J 0 bases, leaving 10 bases between the germline ends. CDR1 and CDR2 from the germline V gene are SNHLY and FYNNEI. The CDR3 totals 15 residues. CDR3 in amino acids: CASKAGSSYNSPLHF. CDR3 DNA: TGTGCCAGCAAGGCAGGGAGCTCCTATAATTCACCCCTCCACTTT. Combining the CDR3 with reference TRBV2 and TRBJ1-6 gives the whole variable domain EPEVTQTPSHQVTQMGQEVILRCVPISNHLYFYWYRQILGQKVEFLVSFYNNEISEKSEIFDDQFSVERPDGSNFTLKIRSTKLEDSAMYFCASKAGSSYNSPLHFGNGTRLTVT.

The chain couples TRBV7-9 to TRBJ2-3; a possible D gene is TRBD2 (5 bases). The CDR3 extends over 14 amino acids. CDR1 and CDR2 from the germline V gene are SEHNR and FQNEAQ (reference sequence). V lost 2 bases and J lost 2, with 8 bases in between. For the CDR3, the DNA is TGTGCCAGCAGCTTAACTAGTCCCACAGATACGCAGTATTTT. Protein: CASSLTSPTDTQYF.

The chain combines TRBV2 with TRBJ2-7; D is undetermined. The germline V and J ends were trimmed by 5 bases and 3 bases, with 14 bases remaining between them. CDR1 is SNHLY, CDR2 FYNNEI, per germline. There are 14 residues in the CDR3. The CDR3 protein is CASSPRSGDYEQYF. DNA for the CDR3: TGTGCCAGCAGTCCCCGGTCTGGGGACTACGAGCAGTACTTC. The entire variable domain, with the rest obtained from reference TRBV2 and TRBJ2-7, is as follows: EPEVTQTPSHQVTQMGQEVILRCVPISNHLYFYWYRQILGQKVEFLVSFYNNEISEKSEIFDDQFSVERPDGSNFTLKIRSTKLEDSAMYFCASSPRSGDYEQYFGPGTRLTVT.

The V gene is TRBV7-2, the J gene TRBJ2-3; D may be TRBD2 (5 bases). The CDR3 is made up of 14 amino acids. V gave up 1 base and J gave up 0 bases, with 5 bases separating them. In germline, CDR1 is SGHTA, CDR2 FQGNSA. CDR3 DNA sequence: TGTGCCAGCAGCTTAGGGACTAGCACAGATACGCAGTATTTT. Amino acid sequence: CASSLGTSTDTQYF.

In its sample, this clone ranks as medium-sized. The J gene is TRBJ2-1, the V gene TRBV6-5; a weak D match, TRBD2 (6 bases). Germline V lookup: CDR1 MNHEY, CDR2 SVGAGI. Trimming stripped 3 bases from V and 7 bases from J, with 16 bases between. The CDR3 runs 15 residues. The CDR3 region is CASSYGRGNPNEQFF. CDR3 coding DNA: TGTGCCAGCAGTTATGGGCGGGGAAACCCTAATGAGCAGTTCTTC.

CDR3 protein: CASVLLTTSVGYGYTF. For the CDR3, the DNA is TGCGCCTCGGTCCTCTTAACTACGTCGGTTGGCTATGGCTACACCTTC. This sequence joins TRBV5-1 and TRBJ1-2; the D is unclear. The ends were cut back, 10 bases at V and 4 bases at J, with 26 bases in the middle. This CDR3 comprises 16 residues. Germline V gene lookup returns CDR1 SGHRS and CDR2 YFSETQ. The full variable domain, in which reference TRBV5-1 and TRBJ1-2 provide the parts outside the CDR3, is KAGVTQTPRYLIKTRGQQVTLSCSPISGHRSVSWYQQTPGQGLQFLFEYFSETQRNKGNFPGRFSGRQFSNSRSEMNVSTLELGDSALYLCASVLLTTSVGYGYTFGSGTRLTVV.

The V and J genes are TRBV6-5 and TRBJ1-5; D not resolved. The CDR3 contains 15 residues. CDR1 and CDR2 from the germline V gene are MNHEY and SVGAGI. V lost 6 bases, J lost 3 bases, and 15 bases lay in between. The CDR3 sequence is CASSFRKETNQPQHF. CDR3 DNA sequence: TGTGCCAGCAGCTTTAGGAAGGAGACCAATCAGCCCCAGCATTTT.

The rearrangement links TRBV7-9 to TRBJ1-1, with D perhaps TRBD1 (5 bases). CDR3 length equals 15 residues. V was trimmed by 2 bases and J by 0 bases, leaving 10 bases between them. Germline CDR1 is SEHNR and CDR2 is FQNEAQ (reference sequence). CDR3 DNA: TGTGCCAGCAGCTTACGGGCAGGGATGAACACTGAAGCTTTCTTT. The encoded protein is CASSLRAGMNTEAFF.

The CDR3 nucleotides are TGTGCCAGCACCATCAACGGGGCCTCCGAGCAGTACTTC. Translation gives CASTINGASEQYF. This chain connects TRBV6-5 to TRBJ2-7; either TRBD1 or TRBD2 may fit D (5 bases each). The germline V gene has CDR1 MNHEY and CDR2 SVGAGI. Trimming removed 7 bases from V and 6 bases from J, with 16 bases in between. This CDR3 region has 13 residues.

This chain connects TRBV4-1 to TRBJ2-3, with D uncertain. The V gene lost 2 bases and the J gene lost 0 bases, with 9 bases spanning the gap. CDR1 and CDR2 from the germline V gene are MGHRA and YSYEKL. This CDR3 is built from 15 residues. The CDR3 region has the DNA TGCGCCAGCAGCCAAAGCCCAATTAGCACAGATACGCAGTATTTT. The encoded protein is CASSQSPISTDTQYF.

The J gene is TRBJ2-5, the V gene TRBV6-1, with TRBD2 matching over 9 bases. This CDR3 comprises 13 residues. V was pared by 7 bases and J by 10 bases, with 10 bases of the junction left unmatched. CDR1 is MNHNS and CDR2 is SASEGT in the germline V gene. The CDR3 spells CASTSTAGGIQYF. Here the CDR3 DNA reads TGTGCCAGCACCTCAACGGCGGGGGGGATCCAGTACTTC.

This chain links TRBV5-6 with TRBJ2-5, with 11 bases identical to TRBD2. The CDR3 length is 15 residues. V lost 4 bases to trimming and J lost 2 bases; unmatched junction nucleotides: 4. CDR1 and CDR2 from the germline V gene are SGHDT and YYEEEE. In nucleotides, the CDR3 is TGTGCCAGCAGCCCACTAGCGGGGGCTCAAGAGACCCAGTACTTC. Its translation is CASSPLAGAQETQYF.

The chain recombines TRBV2 with TRBJ2-3; D gene ambiguous. The CDR3 sequence is 13 residues long. The V end was cut by 2 bases, the J end by 1 base, with 4 bases between. CDR1 SNHLY and CDR2 FYNNEI come from the germline V gene. In DNA, the CDR3 is TGTGCCAGCAGTGAATTTGGCACAGATACGCAGTATTTT. Protein sequence: CASSEFGTDTQYF.

The chain has TRBV7-9 and TRBJ1-2; no clear D. The V and J ends lost 1 base and 5 bases respectively, with 11 bases between them. The CDR3 has 14 amino acids. Per the germline V gene, CDR1 is SEHNR and CDR2 is FQNEAQ (reference sequence). The CDR3: CASSLDSGLYGYTF. The DNA of the CDR3 is TGTGCCAGCAGCTTAGACAGCGGGCTTTATGGCTACACCTTC.

The rearrangement joins TRBV5-1 to TRBJ1-2; D may be TRBD1 (6 bases). There are 13 residues in the CDR3. CDR1 and CDR2 (germline): SGHRS, YFSETQ. The V and J ends lost 3 bases and 7 bases respectively, with 13 bases between them. CDR3 protein: CASSSQGWGGYTF. The CDR3 DNA is TGCGCCAGCAGCTCGCAGGGGTGGGGTGGCTACACCTTC.

The chain recombines TRBV18 with TRBJ1-1; no firm D call. The CDR3 spans 13 residues. Germline V CDR1 and CDR2: KGHSH, LQKENI. V gave up 3 bases and J gave up 3 bases, with 8 bases separating them. In nucleotides, the CDR3 is TGTGCCAGCTCACCCACAGCGGACACTGAAGCTTTCTTT. Protein: CASSPTADTEAFF.

The rearrangement joins TRBV4-2 to TRBJ2-2, with D tentatively TRBD2 (5 bases). In germline, CDR1 is LGHNA, CDR2 YNFKEQ. Trimming shortened V by 1 base and J by 2 bases, and 17 bases separated the two germline ends. The CDR3 loop spans 18 amino acids. CDR3 in amino acids: CASSQGAHGMSNTGELFF. For the CDR3, the DNA is TGTGCCAGCAGCCAAGGGGCCCACGGGATGTCTAACACCGGGGAGCTGTTTTTT.

The V and J genes are TRBV5-1 and TRBJ1-1; D remains ambiguous. The CDR3 consists of 11 residues. With 3 bases removed from V and 10 bases from J, the gap between germline ends came to 10 bases. CDR1 and CDR2 (germline): SGHRS, YFSETQ. CDR3 nucleotide sequence: TGCGCCAGCAGCTCGGGGATTATAGCTTTCTTT. Protein: CASSSGIIAFF.

This clone came up a few times. This chain uses TRBV19 with TRBJ1-1; D is undetermined. This CDR3 is 15 amino acids long. V was cut by 5 bases and J by 9 bases, with 22 bases left in between. The germline gives CDR1 LNHDA, CDR2 SQIVND (reference sequence). As DNA, the CDR3 is TGTGCCAGTAGTGGCTTGGAGGGCGGCGGAGATAAAGCTTTCTTT. As protein: CASSGLEGGGDKAFF.